This TCR beta chain came from a study of blood T cell repertoires in COVID-19. Study-level background: T cells, B-cell-depleted T cells, or PBMCs supplied cDNA or gDNA.

Germline CDR1 SGHTA, CDR2 FQGNSA. CDR3 length: 12 amino acids. V dropped 7 bases and J dropped 7; count of bases not matched to a gene: 3. Profiled with immunoSEQ multiplex PCR; TCRdb holds only in-frame clones, not every one. The sample includes 300,000 to 350,000 clones, around nine tenths of them seen just once. The sequence came from a woman in her 70s with COVID-19, enrolled during active disease. Sequenced: peripheral blood. V and J are TRBV7-2 and TRBJ2-1; 8 bases line up with TRBD2. The CDR3 loop is CASTGGGNEQFF. In DNA, the CDR3 is TGTGCCAGCACCGGGGGGGGAAATGAGCAGTTCTTC.